The sequence of this T cell receptor beta chain was determined in a study of T cell responses to AZD1222 COVID-19 vaccine. Findings of the study overall: Spike regions recognized by vaccine-associated CD4 TCRs spanned the protein, led by 160-218 and 743-854.

The assay was immunoSEQ multiplex PCR, and TCRdb's table has in-frame clones only and misses some. The top ten hold over 15% of the sample, which has 85,000 to 130,000 clones, roughly 89% seen once. The V end was cut by 2 bases, the J end by 0 bases, with 9 bases between. Germline V lookup: CDR1 SGHRS, CDR2 YFSETQ. This CDR3 has 15 residues. Concerning this clone itself: The antigen is not known.

The J gene is TRBJ1-5, the V gene TRBV5-1, with D unclear. This clonotype originated in an adult in good health. The starting material was peripheral blood, obtained on day 0 of AZD1222 vaccination. CDR3 sequence reads: CASSLGQSSNQPQHF. The CDR3 region has the DNA TGCGCCAGCAGCTTAGGGCAAAGTAGCAATCAGCCCCAGCATTTT.